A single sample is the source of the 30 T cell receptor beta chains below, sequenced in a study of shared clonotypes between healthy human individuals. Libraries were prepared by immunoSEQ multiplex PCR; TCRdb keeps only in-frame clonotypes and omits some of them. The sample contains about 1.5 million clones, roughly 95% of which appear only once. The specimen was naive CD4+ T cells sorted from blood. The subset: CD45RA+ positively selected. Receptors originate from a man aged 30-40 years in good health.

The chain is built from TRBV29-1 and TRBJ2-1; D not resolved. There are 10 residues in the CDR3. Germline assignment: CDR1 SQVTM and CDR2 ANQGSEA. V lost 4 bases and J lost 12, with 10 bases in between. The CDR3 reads CSVVLVVQFF. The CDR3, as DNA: TGCAGCGTTGTCTTAGTTGTGCAGTTCTTC.

This CDR3 is CSVPPGGGAQETQYF. The CDR3 coding sequence is TGCAGCGTTCCGCCGGGGGGAGGGGCTCAAGAGACCCAGTACTTC. The V call is TRBV29-1, the J call TRBJ2-5; 7 nucleotides align to TRBD2. Trimming at V came to 5 bases and at J to 2 bases, leaving 11 bases not matched to a gene. The CDR3 has 15 residues. Germline V CDR1 and CDR2: SQVTM, ANQGSEA.

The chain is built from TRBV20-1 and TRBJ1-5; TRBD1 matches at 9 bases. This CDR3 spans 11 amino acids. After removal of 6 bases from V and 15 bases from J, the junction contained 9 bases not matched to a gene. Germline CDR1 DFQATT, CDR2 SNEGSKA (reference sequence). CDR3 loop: CSAKRTGAPHF. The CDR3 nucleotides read TGCAGTGCCAAAAGGACAGGGGCACCGCATTTT.

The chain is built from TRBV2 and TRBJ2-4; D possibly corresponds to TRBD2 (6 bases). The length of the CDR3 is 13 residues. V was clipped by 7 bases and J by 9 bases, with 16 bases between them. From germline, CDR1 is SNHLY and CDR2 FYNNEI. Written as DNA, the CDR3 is TGTGCCAGCACCGACGACGGGAGCCCCATTCAGTACTTC. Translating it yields CASTDDGSPIQYF.

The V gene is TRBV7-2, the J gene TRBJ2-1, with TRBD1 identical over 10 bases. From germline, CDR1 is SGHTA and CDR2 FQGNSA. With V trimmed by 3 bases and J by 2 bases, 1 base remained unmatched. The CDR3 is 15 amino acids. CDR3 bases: TGTGCCAGCAGCTTCGGGACAGGGGCCTACAATGAGCAGTTCTTC. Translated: CASSFGTGAYNEQFF.

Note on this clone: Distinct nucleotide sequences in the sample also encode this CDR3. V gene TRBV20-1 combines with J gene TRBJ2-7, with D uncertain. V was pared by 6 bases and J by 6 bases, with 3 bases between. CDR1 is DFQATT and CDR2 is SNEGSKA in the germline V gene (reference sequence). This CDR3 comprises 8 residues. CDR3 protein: CSAGEQYF. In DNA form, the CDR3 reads TGCAGTGCGGGCGAGCAGTACTTC.

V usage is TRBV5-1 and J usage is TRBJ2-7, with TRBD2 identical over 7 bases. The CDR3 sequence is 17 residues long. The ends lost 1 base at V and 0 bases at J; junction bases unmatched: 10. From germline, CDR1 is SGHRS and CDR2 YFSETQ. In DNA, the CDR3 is TGCGCCAGCAGCTTGTTGGGAGGGACTAAACACTCCTACGAGCAGTACTTC. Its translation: CASSLLGGTKHSYEQYF.

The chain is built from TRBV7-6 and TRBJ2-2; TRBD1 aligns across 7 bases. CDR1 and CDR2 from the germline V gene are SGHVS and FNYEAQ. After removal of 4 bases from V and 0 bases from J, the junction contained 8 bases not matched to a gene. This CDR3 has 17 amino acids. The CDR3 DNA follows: TGTGCCAGCAGCTGGCGACCCGGGACAGCGAACACCGGGGAGCTGTTTTTT. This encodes CASSWRPGTANTGELFF.

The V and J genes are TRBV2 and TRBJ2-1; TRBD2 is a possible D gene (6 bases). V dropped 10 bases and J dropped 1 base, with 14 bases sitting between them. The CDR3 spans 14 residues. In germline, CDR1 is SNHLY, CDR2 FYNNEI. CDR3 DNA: TGTGCCATCGTGCGGACTATTTCCTACAATGAGCAGTTCTTC. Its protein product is CAIVRTISYNEQFF.

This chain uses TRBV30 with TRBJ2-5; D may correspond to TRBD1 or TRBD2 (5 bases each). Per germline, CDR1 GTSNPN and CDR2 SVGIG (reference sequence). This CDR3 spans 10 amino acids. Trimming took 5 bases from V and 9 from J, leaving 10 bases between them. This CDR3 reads CAWSLGAQYF. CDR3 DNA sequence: TGTGCCTGGTCATTGGGGGCCCAGTACTTC.

Written as DNA, the CDR3 is TGCAGTGCTAGGGACACCTATGGCTACACCTTC. This sequence encodes CSARDTYGYTF. The chain employs TRBV20-1 and TRBJ1-2, with a possible D match to TRBD1 (5 bases). Germline V CDR1 and CDR2: DFQATT, SNEGSKA (reference sequence). This CDR3 has 11 amino acids. Trimming took 3 bases from V and 4 from J, leaving 6 bases between them.

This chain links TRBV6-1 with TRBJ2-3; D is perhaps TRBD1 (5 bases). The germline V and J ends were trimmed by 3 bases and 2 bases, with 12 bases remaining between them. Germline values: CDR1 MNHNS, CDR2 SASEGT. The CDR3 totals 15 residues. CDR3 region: CASSEMGGATDTQYF. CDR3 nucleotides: TGTGCCAGCAGTGAGATGGGTGGGGCCACAGATACGCAGTATTTT.

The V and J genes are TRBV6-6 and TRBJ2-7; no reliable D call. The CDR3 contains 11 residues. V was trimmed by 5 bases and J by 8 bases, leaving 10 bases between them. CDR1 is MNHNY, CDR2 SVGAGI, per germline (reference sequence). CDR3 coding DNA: TGTGCCAGCAGTGGAACCGGACAGCAGTACTTC. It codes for CASSGTGQQYF.

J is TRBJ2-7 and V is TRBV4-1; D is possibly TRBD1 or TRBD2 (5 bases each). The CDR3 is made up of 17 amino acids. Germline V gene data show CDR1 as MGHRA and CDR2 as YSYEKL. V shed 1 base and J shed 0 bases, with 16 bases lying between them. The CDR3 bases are TGCGCCAGCAGCCAAGCCGCCGGACGGGACGACTCCTACGAGCAGTACTTC. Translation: CASSQAAGRDDSYEQYF.

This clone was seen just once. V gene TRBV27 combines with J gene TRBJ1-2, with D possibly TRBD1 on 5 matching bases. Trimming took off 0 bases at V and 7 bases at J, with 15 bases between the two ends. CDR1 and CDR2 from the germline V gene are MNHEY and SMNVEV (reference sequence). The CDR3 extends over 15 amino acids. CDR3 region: CASSLSVGALGGYTF. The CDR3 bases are TGTGCCAGCAGTTTATCGGTTGGGGCTTTGGGTGGCTACACCTTC.

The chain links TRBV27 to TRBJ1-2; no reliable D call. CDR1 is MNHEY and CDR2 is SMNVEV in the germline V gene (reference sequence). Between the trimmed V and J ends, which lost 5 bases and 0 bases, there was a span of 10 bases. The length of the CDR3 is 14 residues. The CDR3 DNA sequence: TGTGCCAGCAGTCCTCGTTTAGCTAACTATGGCTACACCTTC. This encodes CASSPRLANYGYTF.

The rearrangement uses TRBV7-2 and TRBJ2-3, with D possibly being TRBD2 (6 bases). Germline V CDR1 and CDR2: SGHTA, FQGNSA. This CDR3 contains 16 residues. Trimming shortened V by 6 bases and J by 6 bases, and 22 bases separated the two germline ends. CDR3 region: CASRPRDFDFRDTQYF. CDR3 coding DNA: TGTGCCAGCAGGCCCCGGGACTTCGACTTCAGGGATACGCAGTATTTT.

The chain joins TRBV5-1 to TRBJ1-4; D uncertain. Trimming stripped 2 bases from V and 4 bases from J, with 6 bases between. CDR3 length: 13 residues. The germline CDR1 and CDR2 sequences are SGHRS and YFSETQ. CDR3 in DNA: TGCGCCAGCAGCTTTGGTCATAATGAAAAACTGTTTTTT. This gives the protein CASSFGHNEKLFF.

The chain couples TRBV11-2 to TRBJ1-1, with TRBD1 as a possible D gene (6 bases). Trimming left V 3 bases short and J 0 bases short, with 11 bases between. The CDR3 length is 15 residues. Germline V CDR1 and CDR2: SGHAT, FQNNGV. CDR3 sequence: CASSFLGGLNTEAFF. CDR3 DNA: TGTGCCAGCAGCTTTCTAGGGGGGTTGAACACTGAAGCTTTCTTT.

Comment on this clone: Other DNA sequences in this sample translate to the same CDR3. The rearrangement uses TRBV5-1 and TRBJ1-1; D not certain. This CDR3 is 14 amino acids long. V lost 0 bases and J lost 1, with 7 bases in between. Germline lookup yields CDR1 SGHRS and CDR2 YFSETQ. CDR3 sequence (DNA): TGCGCCAGCAGCTTGGGAGTAACGAACACTGAAGCTTTCTTT. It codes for CASSLGVTNTEAFF.

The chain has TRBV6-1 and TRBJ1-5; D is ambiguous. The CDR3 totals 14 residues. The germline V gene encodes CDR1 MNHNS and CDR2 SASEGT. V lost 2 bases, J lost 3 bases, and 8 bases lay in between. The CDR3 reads CASSESRDNQPQHF. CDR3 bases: TGTGCCAGCAGTGAATCTAGAGACAATCAGCCCCAGCATTTT.

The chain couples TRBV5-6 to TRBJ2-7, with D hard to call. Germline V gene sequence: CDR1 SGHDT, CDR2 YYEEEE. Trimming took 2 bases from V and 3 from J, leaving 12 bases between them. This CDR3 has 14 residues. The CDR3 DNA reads TGTGCCAGCAGCTTAGGTTTAATGGACTACGAGCAGTACTTC. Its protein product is CASSLGLMDYEQYF.

The CDR3 sequence: CAISASGSAYNEQFF. The DNA for the CDR3 is TGTGCCATCAGTGCTAGCGGGAGCGCCTACAATGAGCAGTTCTTC. The V gene is TRBV10-3, the J gene TRBJ2-1; 10 bases match TRBD2. The V segment lost 4 bases and the J segment 2 bases; nucleotides outside the gene matches: 2. Germline CDR1 reads ENHRY; CDR2 reads SYGVKD. The CDR3 extends over 15 amino acids.

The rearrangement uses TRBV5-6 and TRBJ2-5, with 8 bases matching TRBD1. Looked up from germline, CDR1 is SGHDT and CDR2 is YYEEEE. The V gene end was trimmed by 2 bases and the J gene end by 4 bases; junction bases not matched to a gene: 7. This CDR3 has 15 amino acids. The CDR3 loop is CASSFATGGVETQYF. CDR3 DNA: TGTGCCAGCAGCTTCGCTACAGGGGGAGTAGAGACCCAGTACTTC.

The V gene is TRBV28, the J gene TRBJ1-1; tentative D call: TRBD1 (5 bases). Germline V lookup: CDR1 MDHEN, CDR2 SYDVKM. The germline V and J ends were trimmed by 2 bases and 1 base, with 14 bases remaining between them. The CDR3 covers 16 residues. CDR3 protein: CASSLIQGVGNTEAFF. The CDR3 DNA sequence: TGTGCCAGCAGTTTAATCCAGGGTGTGGGGAACACTGAAGCTTTCTTT.

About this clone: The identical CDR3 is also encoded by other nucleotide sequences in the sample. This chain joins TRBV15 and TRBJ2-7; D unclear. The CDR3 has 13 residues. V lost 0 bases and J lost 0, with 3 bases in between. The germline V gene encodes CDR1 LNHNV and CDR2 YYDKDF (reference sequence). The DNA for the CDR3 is TGTGCCACCAGCAGAGACACCTCCTACGAGCAGTACTTC. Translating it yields CATSRDTSYEQYF.

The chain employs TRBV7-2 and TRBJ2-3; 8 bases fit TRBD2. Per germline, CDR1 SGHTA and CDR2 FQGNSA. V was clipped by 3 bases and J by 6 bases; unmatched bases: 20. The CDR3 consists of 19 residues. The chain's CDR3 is CASSFPTTLTSGSRDTQYF. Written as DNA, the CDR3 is TGTGCCAGCAGCTTCCCAACTACGTTGACAAGCGGGAGTCGGGATACGCAGTATTTT.

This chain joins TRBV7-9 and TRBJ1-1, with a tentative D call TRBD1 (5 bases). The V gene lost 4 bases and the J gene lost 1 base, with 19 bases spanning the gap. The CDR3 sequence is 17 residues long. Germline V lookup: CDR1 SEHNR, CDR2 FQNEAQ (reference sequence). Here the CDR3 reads CASSSLVSQGRNTEAFF. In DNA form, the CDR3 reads TGTGCCAGCAGCTCCCTCGTCTCTCAGGGTAGGAACACTGAAGCTTTCTTT.

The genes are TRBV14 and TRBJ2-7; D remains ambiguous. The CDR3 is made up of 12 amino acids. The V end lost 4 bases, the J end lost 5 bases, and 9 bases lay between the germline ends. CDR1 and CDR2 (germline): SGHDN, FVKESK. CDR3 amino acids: CASSPFRDEQYF. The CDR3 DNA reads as TGTGCCAGCAGCCCCTTTCGCGACGAGCAGTACTTC.

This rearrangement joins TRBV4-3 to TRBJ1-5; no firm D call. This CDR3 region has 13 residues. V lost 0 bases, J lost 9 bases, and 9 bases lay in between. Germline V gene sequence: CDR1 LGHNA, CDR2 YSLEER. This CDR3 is CASSQEVEGPQHF. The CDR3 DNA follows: TGCGCCAGCAGCCAAGAAGTAGAGGGGCCCCAGCATTTT.